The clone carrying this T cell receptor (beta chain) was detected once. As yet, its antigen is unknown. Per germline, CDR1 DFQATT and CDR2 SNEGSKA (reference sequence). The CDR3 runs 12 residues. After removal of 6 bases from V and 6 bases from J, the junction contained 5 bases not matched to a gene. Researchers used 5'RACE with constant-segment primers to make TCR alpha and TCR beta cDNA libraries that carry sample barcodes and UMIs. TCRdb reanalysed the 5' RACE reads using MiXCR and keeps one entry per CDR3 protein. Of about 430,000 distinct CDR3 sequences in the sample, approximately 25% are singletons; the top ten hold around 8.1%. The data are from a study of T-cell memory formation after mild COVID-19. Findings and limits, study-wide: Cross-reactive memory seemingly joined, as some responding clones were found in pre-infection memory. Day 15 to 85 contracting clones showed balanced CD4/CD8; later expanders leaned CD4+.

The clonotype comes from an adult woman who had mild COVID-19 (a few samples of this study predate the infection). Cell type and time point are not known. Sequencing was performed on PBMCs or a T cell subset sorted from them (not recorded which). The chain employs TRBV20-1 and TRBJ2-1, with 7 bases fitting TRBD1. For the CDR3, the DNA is TGCAGTGCCGGGACAGACATCAATGAGCAGTTCTTC. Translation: CSAGTDINEQFF.